Detailed here is one TCR beta chain. Its binding antigen is unknown. The germline V gene supplies CDR1 SGHRS and CDR2 YFSETQ. Its CDR3 holds 17 amino acids, cysteine through phenylalanine. No DNA is given. Library generation was performed with 5' RACE. For each TCR library, approximately 3,700 ng of total RNA was used. cDNA was synthesized with SMARTScribe reverse transcriptase in eight separate reactions per sample. During cDNA synthesis, unique molecular identifiers containing a 6-nucleotide sample barcode were introduced by template switching. TCRalpha and TCRbeta cDNA was amplified in two nested PCRs of approximately 17 and 9 cycles, and bead purification was carried out after each PCR. Before amplification, the cDNA was treated with uracil DNA-glycosylase and purified using the QIAquick PCR purification kit. The second PCR added Illumina TruSeq-compatible adapters along with sample-specific barcodes. Library quality and concentration were assessed using TapeStation and Qubit, and roughly 5 ng of each library was pooled. The pooled libraries were sequenced with 2 x 100 bp reads and custom sequencing primers on an Illumina HiSeq2500 single-index Rapid Run. In the paper's pipeline: MiGEC version 1.2.6 was used for UMI-based consensus assembly to correct PCR and sequencing errors. MiXCR version 2.1.1 handled V(D)J alignment, clonotype assembly and CDR3 extraction. Normalisation of gene usage, clonotype sharing and MAIT/NKT TCR abundance was achieved by analysing the top 1000, 10 000 and 20 000 clonotypes per sample. After downsampling to 27 000 UMIs, diversity was calculated as the inverse Simpson index using the vegan R package. Statistical testing used paired Mann-Whitney U tests on the discordant twin pairs and applied Benjamini-Hochberg correction for multiple testing. TCRdb reprocessed the reads; each CDR3 protein sequence makes one entry, and DNA is unavailable. TCRdb, not the authors, supplied the V and J calls. Per the sample table, the count is 330,000 or so distinct CDR3 sequences. The leading ten clones occupy approximately 2% of the sample.

The sample belongs to a study of monozygotic twins with inflammatory bowel disease (dated by TCRdb to between 2017 and 2020). A note on the overall study: A total of some 30 monozygotic twin pairs were included in the full study, comprising nine German pairs (four IBD-concordant, five IBD-discordant) and 19 IBD-discordant Danish pairs. The search for disease-associated traits relied mainly on comparing IBD patients with their genetically identical healthy co-twins within discordant pairs. Each individual had, on average, about 151 000 unique TCRalpha sequences and 181 000 unique TCRbeta sequences available for analysis. Study-wide findings and limitations: Differing immunosuppressive treatments among patients may have added background noise and inter-individual variability to the repertoires. TCRbeta repertoire diversity, by inverse Simpson index, was decreased in IBD patients compared with their healthy co-twins. Compared with healthy twins, IBD patients shared fewer clonotypes with other individuals, and the difference was most pronounced in patients with signs of disease activity. Repertoire similarity did not differ between concordant and discordant twins, which could be due to limited statistical power. The results gave no support for a single strong signal or clonotype linked to IBD. Different T cell subtypes could not be distinguished in the analysis.

From each donor, a roughly 2.7 ml peripheral blood sample was collected into PAXgene tubes and kept at -80 degrees C. Without T cell sorting, total RNA was isolated from whole blood using the PAXgene blood miRNA kit on an automated QIAcube. Peripheral blood from monozygotic twin pairs, either concordant or discordant for inflammatory bowel disease, underwent deep TCRalpha and TCRbeta repertoire profiling that used unique molecular barcoding. Smoking habits were recorded for all twin pairs, and each individual was classified as a current, former or never smoker. Sequencing was carried out using blood. The rearrangement combines TRBV5-1 with TRBJ2-3. This sequence originates from a human donor with ulcerative colitis or Crohn's disease, or a healthy co-twin of an affected twin (not recorded which). CDR3 reads: CASSLEAPLMSTDTQYF.